This TCR beta chain was obtained from a study of blood T cell repertoires in COVID-19. Study details: From T cells, B-cell-depleted T cells, or PBMCs came the material, which was cDNA or gDNA.

Germline-derived CDR1 and CDR2 are MDHEN and SYDVKM. V shed 1 base and J 1 base; nucleotides not matched to a gene: 0. This CDR3 is 15 amino acids long. Per the authors' pipeline: Using reference gene primer amplification, nucleated cell counts were estimated. The method was immunoSEQ multiplex PCR; TCRdb's version includes in-frame clones alone and lacks a portion of them. For V, J and clone size, that table is used; D and trimming come from the DNA. The sample gives about 140,000 clones, around 86% of which show up once; around 8.5% is in the top ten. Only a few counts were recorded for this clone. This chain connects TRBV28 to TRBJ2-1, with 8 bases matching TRBD2. Sequencing used peripheral blood. This TCR came from a human donor in a cohort sampled during active COVID-19. The CDR3 reads CASSLSGGSYNEQFF. In nucleotides, the CDR3 is TGTGCCAGCAGTTTATCGGGGGGGTCCTACAATGAGCAGTTCTTC. The complete variable domain, with remaining parts taken from reference TRBV28 and TRBJ2-1, reads DVKVTQSSRYLVKRTGEKVFLECVQDMDHENMFWYRQDPGLGLRLIYFSYDVKMKEKGDIPEGYSVSREKKERFSLILESASTNQTSMYLCASSLSGGSYNEQFFGPGTRLTVL.